This T cell receptor beta chain was profiled in a study of cytomegalovirus exposure and HLA in healthy donors. General study results and limits: The presence/absence work took it that sequencing depth was about the same across donors. Later on, an analysis tied approximately 17,000 TCR beta sequences to HLA alleles at 0.05 false discovery rate. In a later analysis, across HLA loci, associated TCR counts were highest for DRB1, lowest for HLA-C. Association of a missense DCLRE1C variant with TCR beta V- and J-gene trimming was reported in a later analysis.

Unmatched junction bases numbered 11, after V lost 0 bases and J lost 1 base. Germline loops: CDR1 LNHNV, CDR2 YYDKDF (reference sequence). CDR3 length: 18 amino acids. The primer mix had 60 Vbeta and 13 Jbeta primers. Profiling relied on immunoSEQ multiplex PCR, and the TCRdb table lists in-frame clones only, not all of them. The sample includes more than 95,000 clones, approximately 80% of them seen just once. As concerns this clone: Its antigen is unidentified.

This chain connects TRBV15 to TRBJ1-1; 7 positions match TRBD1. The source of this sequence is a man aged 40-49 years in good health and CMV-seronegative. The material sequenced was PBMCs. The CDR3 region is CATSRDGYAGQKNTEAFF. DNA for the CDR3: TGTGCCACCAGCAGAGATGGGTACGCGGGACAGAAGAACACTGAAGCTTTCTTT.